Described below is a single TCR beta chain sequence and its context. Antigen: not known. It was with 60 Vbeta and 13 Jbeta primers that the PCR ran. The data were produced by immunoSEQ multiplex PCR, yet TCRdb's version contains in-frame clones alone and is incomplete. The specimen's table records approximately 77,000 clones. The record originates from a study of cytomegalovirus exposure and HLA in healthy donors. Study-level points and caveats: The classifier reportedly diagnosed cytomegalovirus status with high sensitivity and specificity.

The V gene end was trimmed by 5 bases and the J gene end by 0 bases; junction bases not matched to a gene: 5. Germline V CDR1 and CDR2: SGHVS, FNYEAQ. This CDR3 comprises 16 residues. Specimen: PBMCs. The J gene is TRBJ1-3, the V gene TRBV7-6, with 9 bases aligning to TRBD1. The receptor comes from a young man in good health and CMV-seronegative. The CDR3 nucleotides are TGTGCCAGCAGCCCTGGACAGGGGCTCTCTGGAAACACCATATATTTT. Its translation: CASSPGQGLSGNTIYF.